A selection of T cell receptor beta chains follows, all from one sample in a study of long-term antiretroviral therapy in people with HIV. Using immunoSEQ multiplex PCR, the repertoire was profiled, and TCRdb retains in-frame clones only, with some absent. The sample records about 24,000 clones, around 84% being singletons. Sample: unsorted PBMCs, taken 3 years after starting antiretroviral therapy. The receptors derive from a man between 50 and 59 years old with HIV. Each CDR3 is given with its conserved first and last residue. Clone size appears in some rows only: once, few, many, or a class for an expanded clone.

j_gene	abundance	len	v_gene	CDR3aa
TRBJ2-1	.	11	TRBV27	CASSLGNEQFF
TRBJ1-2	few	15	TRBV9	CASSVAETVYYGYTF
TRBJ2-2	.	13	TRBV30	CAWSETGGGELFF
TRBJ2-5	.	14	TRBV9	CASSVVGGMETQYF
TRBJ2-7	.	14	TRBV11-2	CASSLSSGISEQYF
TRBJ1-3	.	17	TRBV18	CASSPRPGTAAGGTIYF
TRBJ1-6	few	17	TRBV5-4	CASSSGRGTSYNSPLHF
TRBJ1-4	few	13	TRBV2	CASRGLSREKLFF
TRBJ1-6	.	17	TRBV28	CASSPPMGPTNNSPLHF
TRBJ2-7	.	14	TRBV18	CASSLGTGADEQYF
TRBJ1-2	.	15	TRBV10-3	CAISESGRANYGYTF
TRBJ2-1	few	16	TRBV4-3	CASSPVTGGLNNEQFF
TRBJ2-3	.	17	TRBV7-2	CASSSTGGARKADTQYF
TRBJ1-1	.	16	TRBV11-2	CASSPRRTGGVAEAFF
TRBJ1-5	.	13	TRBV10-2	CASSTGKNQPQHF
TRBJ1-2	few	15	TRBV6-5	CASSYSNRGGYGYTF
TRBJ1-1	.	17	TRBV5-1	CASSLDVRGRAKTEAFF
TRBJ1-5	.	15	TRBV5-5	CASSPTGGSNQPQHF
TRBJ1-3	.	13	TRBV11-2	CASSLFRGNTIYF
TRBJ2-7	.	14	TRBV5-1	CASSSWQGAYEQYF
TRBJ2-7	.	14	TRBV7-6	CASSLAFARYEQYF
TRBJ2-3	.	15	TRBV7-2	CASSFQRGAADTQYF
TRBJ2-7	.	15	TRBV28	CASSSVGVGASEQYF
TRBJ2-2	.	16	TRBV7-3	CASSPGGLMTTGELFF
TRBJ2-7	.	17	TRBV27	CASSSRGWAGEVYEQYF
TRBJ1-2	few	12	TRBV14	CASSFGGYGYTF
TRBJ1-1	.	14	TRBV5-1	CASSLGQLKTEAFF
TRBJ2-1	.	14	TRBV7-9	CASSPSPGRNEQFF
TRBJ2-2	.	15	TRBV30	CAWSKGGEDTGELFF
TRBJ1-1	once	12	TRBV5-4	CASSSQSVEAFF
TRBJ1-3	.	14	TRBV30	CAWSLGSSGNTIYF
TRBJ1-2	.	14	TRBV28	CASSLGVTRDGYTF
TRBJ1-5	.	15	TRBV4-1	CASSQDPYSNQPQHF
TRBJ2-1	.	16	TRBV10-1	CASSEWGERGYNEQFF
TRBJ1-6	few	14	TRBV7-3	CASTSPRGSSPLHF
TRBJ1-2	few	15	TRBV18	CASSPDRGNNYGYTF
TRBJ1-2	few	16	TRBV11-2	CASSLVNLPGTRGYTF
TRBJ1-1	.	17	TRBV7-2	CASSAGSTGGWGTEAFF
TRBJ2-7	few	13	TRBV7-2	CASSLNQQYEQYF
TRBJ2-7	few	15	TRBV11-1	CASSLEQGGTYEQYF
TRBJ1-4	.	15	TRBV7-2	CASSLQGAVGEKLFF
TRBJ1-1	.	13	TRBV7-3	CASSLRRNTEAFF
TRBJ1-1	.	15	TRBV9	CASSTHTGDNTEAFF
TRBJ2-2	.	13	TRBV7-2	CASSPARKGELFF
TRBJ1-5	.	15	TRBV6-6	CASRGGASGNQPQHF
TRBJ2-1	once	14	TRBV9	CASSGDRGGNEQFF
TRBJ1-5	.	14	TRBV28	CASGQTYSNQPQHF
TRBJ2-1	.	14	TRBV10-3	CATNPGTTYNEQFF
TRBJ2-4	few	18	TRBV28	CASSLYGGLAGTKNIQYF
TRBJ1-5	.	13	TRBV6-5	CASSYSSNQPQHF
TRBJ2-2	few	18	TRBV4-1	CASSQNYRDSSNTGELFF
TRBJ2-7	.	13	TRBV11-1	CASSSNRGGEQYF
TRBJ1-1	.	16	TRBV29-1	CSVPMDRADMNTEAFF